This TCR beta chain was sequenced during a study of control samples from healthy donors and cancer patients. Using immunoSEQ multiplex PCR, the repertoire was profiled, and TCRdb retains in-frame clones only, with some absent. This table holds 120,000 to 150,000 clones, just under 95% found once. V was pared by 3 bases and J by 11 bases, with 14 bases between. From germline, CDR1 is KGHDR and CDR2 SFDVKD. The CDR3 covers 13 residues. The genes are TRBV24-1 and TRBJ2-3; the D is unclear. The material sequenced was blood. This TCR derives from a young man in good health. The CDR3 is CATSDGATYQQYF. The CDR3 bases are TGTGCCACCAGTGATGGAGCCACATATCAGCAGTATTTT.